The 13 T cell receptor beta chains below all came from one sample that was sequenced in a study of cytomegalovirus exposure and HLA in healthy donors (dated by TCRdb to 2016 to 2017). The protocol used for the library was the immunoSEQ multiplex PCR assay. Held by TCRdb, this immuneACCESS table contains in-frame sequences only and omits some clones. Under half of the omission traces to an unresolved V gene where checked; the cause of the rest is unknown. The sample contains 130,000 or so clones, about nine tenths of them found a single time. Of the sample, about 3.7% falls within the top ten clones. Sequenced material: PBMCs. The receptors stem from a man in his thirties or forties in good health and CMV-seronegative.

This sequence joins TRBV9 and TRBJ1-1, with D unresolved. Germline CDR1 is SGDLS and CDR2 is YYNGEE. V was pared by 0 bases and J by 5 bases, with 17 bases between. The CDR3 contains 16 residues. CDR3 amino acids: CASSVDQFLRGTEAFF. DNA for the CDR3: TGTGCCAGCAGCGTAGATCAGTTTTTGAGAGGGACTGAAGCTTTCTTT. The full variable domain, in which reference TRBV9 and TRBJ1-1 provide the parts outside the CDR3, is DSGVTQTPKHLITATGQRVTLRCSPRSGDLSVYWYQQSLDQGLQFLIQYYNGEERAKGNILERFSAQQFPDLHSELNLSSLELGDSALYFCASSVDQFLRGTEAFFGQGTRLTVV.

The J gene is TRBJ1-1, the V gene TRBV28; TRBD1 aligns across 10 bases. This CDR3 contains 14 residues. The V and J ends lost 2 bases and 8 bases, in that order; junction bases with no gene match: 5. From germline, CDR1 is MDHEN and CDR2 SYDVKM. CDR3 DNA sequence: TGTGCCAGCAGTTTACTGACAGGGGGCGGAGAAGCTTTCTTT. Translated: CASSLLTGGGEAFF.

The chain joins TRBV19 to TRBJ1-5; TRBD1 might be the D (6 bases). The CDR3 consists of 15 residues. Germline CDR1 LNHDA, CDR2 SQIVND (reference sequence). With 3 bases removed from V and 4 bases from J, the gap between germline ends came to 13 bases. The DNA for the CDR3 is TGTGCCAGTAGTATGGGCAGGGGAAGGAATCAGCCCCAGCATTTT. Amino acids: CASSMGRGRNQPQHF.

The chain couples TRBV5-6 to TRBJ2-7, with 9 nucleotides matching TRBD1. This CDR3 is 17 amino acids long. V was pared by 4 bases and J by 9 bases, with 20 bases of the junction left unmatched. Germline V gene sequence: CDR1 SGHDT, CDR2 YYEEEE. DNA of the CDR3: TGTGCCAGCAGCCCTATTACCGGGGTCCGGGACAGGGAAAGGCAGTACTTC. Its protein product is CASSPITGVRDRERQYF.

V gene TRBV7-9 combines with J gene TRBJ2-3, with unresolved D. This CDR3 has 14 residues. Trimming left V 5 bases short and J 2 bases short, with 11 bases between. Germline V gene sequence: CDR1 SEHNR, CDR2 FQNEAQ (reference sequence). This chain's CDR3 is CASSRPRFTDTQYF. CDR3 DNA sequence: TGTGCCAGCAGCCGCCCTAGATTCACAGATACGCAGTATTTT.

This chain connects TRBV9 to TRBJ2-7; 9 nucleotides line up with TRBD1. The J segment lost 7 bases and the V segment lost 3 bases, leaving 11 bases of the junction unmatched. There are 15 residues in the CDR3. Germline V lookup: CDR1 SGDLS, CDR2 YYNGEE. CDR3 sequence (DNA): TGTGCCAGCAGCGACAGTGGGGACAGGGTCGAGGAGCAGTACTTC. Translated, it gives CASSDSGDRVEEQYF.

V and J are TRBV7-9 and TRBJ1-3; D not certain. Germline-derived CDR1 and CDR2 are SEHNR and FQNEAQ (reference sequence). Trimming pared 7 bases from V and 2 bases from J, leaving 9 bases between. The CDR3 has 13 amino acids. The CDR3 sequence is CASTDTPGNTIYF. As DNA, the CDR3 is TGTGCCAGCACCGACACCCCTGGAAACACCATATATTTT.

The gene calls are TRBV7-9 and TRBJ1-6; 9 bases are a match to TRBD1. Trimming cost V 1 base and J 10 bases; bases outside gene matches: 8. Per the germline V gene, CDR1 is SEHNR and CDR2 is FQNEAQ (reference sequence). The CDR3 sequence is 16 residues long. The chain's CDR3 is CASSLGTGGWKSPLHF. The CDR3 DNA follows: TGTGCCAGCAGCTTAGGCACAGGGGGCTGGAAGTCACCCCTCCACTTT.

CDR3 in amino acids: CATRVDTEAFF. CDR3 nucleotides: TGTGCCACCAGGGTAGACACTGAAGCTTTCTTT. This chain uses TRBV15 with TRBJ1-1; D is unresolved. Per germline, CDR1 LNHNV and CDR2 YYDKDF (reference sequence). The CDR3 contains 11 residues. V lost 6 bases to trimming and J lost 3 bases, with 5 bases between them. The whole variable domain, filled in from reference TRBV15 and TRBJ1-1, reads DAMVIQNPRYQVTQFGKPVTLSCSQTLNHNVMYWYQQKSSQAPKLLFHYYDKDFNNEADTPDNFQSRRPNTSFCFLDIRSPGLGDTAMYLCATRVDTEAFFGQGTRLTVV.

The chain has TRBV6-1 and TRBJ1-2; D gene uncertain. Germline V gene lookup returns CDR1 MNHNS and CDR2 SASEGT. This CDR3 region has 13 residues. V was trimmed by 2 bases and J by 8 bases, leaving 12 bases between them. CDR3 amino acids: CASSEIMAGGYTF. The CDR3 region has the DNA TGTGCCAGCAGTGAAATTATGGCGGGGGGCTACACCTTC.

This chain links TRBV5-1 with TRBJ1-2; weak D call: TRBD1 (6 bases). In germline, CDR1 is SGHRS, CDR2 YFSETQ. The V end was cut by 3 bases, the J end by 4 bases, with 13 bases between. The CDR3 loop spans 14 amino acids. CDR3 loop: CASSSRGPLYGYTF. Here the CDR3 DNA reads TGCGCCAGCAGCTCCAGGGGTCCTCTCTATGGCTACACCTTC.

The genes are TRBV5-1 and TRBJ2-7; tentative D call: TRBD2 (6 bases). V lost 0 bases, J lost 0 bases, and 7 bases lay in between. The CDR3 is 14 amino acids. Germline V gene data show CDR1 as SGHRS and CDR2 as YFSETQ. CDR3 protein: CASSLDGSSYEQYF. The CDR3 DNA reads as TGCGCCAGCAGCTTGGACGGGAGCTCCTACGAGCAGTACTTC.

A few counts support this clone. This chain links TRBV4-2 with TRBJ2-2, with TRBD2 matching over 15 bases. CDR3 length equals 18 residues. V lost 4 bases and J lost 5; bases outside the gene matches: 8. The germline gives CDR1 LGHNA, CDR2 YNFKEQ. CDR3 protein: CASSLRTSGGATTGELFF. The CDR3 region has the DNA TGTGCCAGCAGCCTGAGGACTAGCGGGGGGGCGACGACCGGGGAGCTGTTTTTT.